What follows are 11 T cell receptor beta chains derived from one specimen sequenced in a study of shared clonotypes between healthy human individuals. Assay used: immunoSEQ multiplex PCR; TCRdb lists only in-frame clones, some missing. This sample yields some 2,100,000 clones, of which about 92% are seen a single time; roughly 1.7% belongs to the top ten. Naivety among CD8 cells was defined by CD45RO negativity and positive CCR7 selection, thereby excluding terminally differentiated effector memory CD45RA+ cells. The sequenced sample was naive CD8+ T cells from PBMCs. The receptors were sampled from a man between 18 and 35 years old in good health. Some clones in this sample may be carry-over from other donors' samples.

This rearrangement joins TRBV9 to TRBJ2-1; no clear D gene. Germline CDR1 reads SGDLS; CDR2 reads YYNGEE. The CDR3 loop spans 14 amino acids. The V end lost 3 bases, the J end lost 4 bases, and 11 bases lay between the germline ends. The CDR3 DNA reads TGTGCCAGCAGCGCCGTGACGCAGTACAATGAGCAGTTCTTC. Amino acid sequence: CASSAVTQYNEQFF.

The J gene is TRBJ1-4, the V gene TRBV27, with D maybe TRBD1 (5 bases). CDR3 size: 17 residues. Between the trimmed V and J ends, which lost 3 bases and 1 base, there was a span of 15 bases. Germline V gene lookup returns CDR1 MNHEY and CDR2 SMNVEV (reference sequence). CDR3 sequence (DNA): TGTGCCAGCAGTTTGCAGGGTAGACCTATAACTAATGAAAAACTGTTTTTT. Translated, it gives CASSLQGRPITNEKLFF.

The chain recombines TRBV5-1 with TRBJ1-2; D possibly corresponds to TRBD1 (5 bases). Germline V gene data show CDR1 as SGHRS and CDR2 as YFSETQ. CDR3 length equals 12 residues. Trimming left V 4 bases short and J 4 bases short, with 8 bases between. The CDR3 loop is CASSQDSYGYTF. CDR3 nucleotides: TGCGCCAGCAGCCAAGACAGCTATGGCTACACCTTC.

V gene TRBV30 combines with J gene TRBJ2-3; tentatively, D is TRBD2 (5 bases). Trimming removed 3 bases at V and 2 bases at J, with 18 bases between. The CDR3 runs 16 residues. Per germline, CDR1 GTSNPN and CDR2 SVGIG (reference sequence). CDR3 region: CAWRVTNTKPTDTQYF. CDR3 nucleotide sequence: TGTGCCTGGAGGGTGACTAACACCAAACCCACAGATACGCAGTATTTT. Filled out from reference TRBV30 and TRBJ2-3, the complete variable domain reads SQTIHQWPATLVQPVGSPLSLECTVEGTSNPNLYWYRQAAGRGLQLLFYSVGIGQISSEVPQNLSASRPQDRQFILSSKKLLLSDSGFYLCAWRVTNTKPTDTQYFGPGTRLTVL.

V is TRBV19 and J is TRBJ2-2; D is ambiguous. Trimming took off 3 bases at V and 3 bases at J, with 8 bases between the two ends. CDR1 is LNHDA, CDR2 SQIVND, per germline (reference sequence). The CDR3 runs 14 residues. The CDR3 here is CASSMMTHTGELFF. The DNA for the CDR3 is TGTGCCAGTAGTATGATGACCCACACCGGGGAGCTGTTTTTT.

Of note for this clone: Within the sample, other DNA sequences also encode this same CDR3. The gene calls are TRBV19 and TRBJ2-2, with D perhaps TRBD2 (6 bases). Germline V gene data show CDR1 as LNHDA and CDR2 as SQIVND (reference sequence). The V and J ends lost 8 bases and 8 bases respectively, with 6 bases between them. CDR3 length: 10 residues. The CDR3 is CASGRGELFF. In nucleotides, the CDR3 is TGTGCCAGTGGGAGGGGGGAGCTGTTTTTT. The full variable domain, its missing parts supplied by reference TRBV19 and TRBJ2-2, is DGGITQSPKYLFRKEGQNVTLSCEQNLNHDAMYWYRQDPGQGLRLIYYSQIVNDFQKGDIAEGYSVSREKKESFPLTVTSAQKNPTAFYLCASGRGELFFGEGSRLTVL.

The chain is built from TRBV29-1 and TRBJ2-7; no firm D call. The V gene lost 2 bases and the J gene lost 5 bases, with 7 bases spanning the gap. The CDR3 runs 11 residues. The germline V gene has CDR1 SQVTM and CDR2 ANQGSEA. CDR3 region: CSVEHRDEQYF. The CDR3 DNA reads as TGCAGCGTTGAACATAGGGACGAGCAGTACTTC.

This chain uses TRBV7-9 with TRBJ1-2; TRBD1 aligns across 7 bases. The CDR3 sequence is 15 residues long. Germline V gives CDR1 SEHNR, CDR2 FQNEAQ (reference sequence). The V segment lost 4 bases and the J segment 3 bases; nucleotides outside the gene matches: 8. The CDR3 here is CASSSSTGDDYGYTF. The CDR3 bases are TGTGCCAGCAGCTCCTCCACAGGGGATGACTATGGCTACACCTTC.

The chain carries TRBV25-1 and TRBJ2-7; 9 bases are a match to TRBD1. The V and J ends lost 2 bases and 1 base, in that order; junction bases with no gene match: 3. This CDR3 contains 15 residues. Per the germline V gene, CDR1 is MGHDK and CDR2 is SYGVNS. The CDR3 DNA reads as TGTGCCAGCAGTGAACCGGACAGGGGTTCCTACGAGCAGTACTTC. Amino acids: CASSEPDRGSYEQYF.

The CDR3 spells CASSPPVAGAVHYF. CDR3 nucleotide sequence: TGCGCCAGCAGCCCTCCGGTAGCGGGAGCAGTGCATTACTTC. V gene TRBV5-1 combines with J gene TRBJ2-7, with 9 bases aligning to TRBD2. This CDR3 has 14 amino acids. Germline V gene data show CDR1 as SGHRS and CDR2 as YFSETQ. The V segment lost 4 bases and the J segment 13 bases; nucleotides outside the gene matches: 15.

This clone was detected a few times. The rearrangement uses TRBV29-1 and TRBJ1-1; TRBD1 matches at 9 bases. J gave up 4 bases and V 7 bases, and 7 bases lay outside the gene matches. Looked up from germline, CDR1 is SQVTM and CDR2 is ANQGSEA. The CDR3 spans 13 residues. CDR3 DNA sequence: TGCAGCGCGATCACAGGGGGCCGCACTGAAGCTTTCTTT. Its translation is CSAITGGRTEAFF.